This is a list of T cell receptor beta chains from one sample in a study of blood T cell repertoires in COVID-19. Assay used: immunoSEQ multiplex PCR; TCRdb lists only in-frame clones, some missing. Among more than 150,000 clones listed, about four fifths were seen once. The sample consisted of PBMCs or T cells enriched from blood (not recorded which). All receptors derive from a man aged 35-49 years who had recovered from COVID-19. Each CDR3 is given with its conserved first and last residue. Each record gives: clone size, D gene, J gene, V gene, CDR3 DNA, CDR3 protein. A D gene is named only where the DNA matches it firmly. The size of a clone is reported for some rows only, either as once, few or many, or as a class for expanded clones.

clone_size: -
d_call: -
j_call: TRBJ1-6
v_call: TRBV7-7
cdr3_nt: TGTGCTAGCAGTCATAGAAGTTCACCCCTCCACTTT
cdr3_aa: CASSHRSSPLHF

clone_size: -
d_call: -
j_call: TRBJ2-1
v_call: TRBV7-7
cdr3_nt: TGTGCTAGCAGCTTAGATAACAGGAGTGAGCAGTTCTTC
cdr3_aa: CASSLDNRSEQFF

clone_size: -
d_call: -
j_call: TRBJ2-1
v_call: TRBV25-1
cdr3_nt: TGTGCCAGCAGTGGAGACAGTAAAACCCATGAGCAGTTCTTC
cdr3_aa: CASSGDSKTHEQFF

clone_size: -
d_call: TRBD1
j_call: TRBJ2-7
v_call: TRBV7-2
cdr3_nt: TGTGCCAGCAGCTCCATGACAGGGGTCCACGAGCAGTACTTC
cdr3_aa: CASSSMTGVHEQYF

clone_size: -
d_call: -
j_call: TRBJ1-4
v_call: TRBV4-2
cdr3_nt: TGTGCCAGCAGCCAAGAGATATCTTTGGGCATCGTGTTTTTT
cdr3_aa: CASSQEISLGIVFF

clone_size: few
d_call: TRBD1
j_call: TRBJ1-3
v_call: TRBV7-2
cdr3_nt: TGTGCCAGCAGCTTGGCAGGACAGGGGGCCATATATTTT
cdr3_aa: CASSLAGQGAIYF

clone_size: -
d_call: TRBD2
j_call: TRBJ2-3
v_call: TRBV7-3
cdr3_nt: TGTGCCAGCAGCTCCTCTAGCGGAGGCCCAGATACGCAGTATTTT
cdr3_aa: CASSSSSGGPDTQYF

clone_size: -
d_call: -
j_call: TRBJ1-1
v_call: TRBV7-7
cdr3_nt: TGTGCCAGCAGCGCCGGGAGGGGGAACACTGAAGCTTTCTTT
cdr3_aa: CASSAGRGNTEAFF

clone_size: -
d_call: TRBD2
j_call: TRBJ2-2
v_call: TRBV6-2/TRBV6-3
cdr3_nt: TGTGCCAGCAGTACTCGATCTAGCGGCCCAGCCGGGGAGCTGTTTTTT
cdr3_aa: CASSTRSSGPAGELFF

clone_size: -
d_call: -
j_call: TRBJ1-2
v_call: TRBV2
cdr3_nt: TGTGCCAGCAGTGAAGGGGCCGGCTATGGTTATGGCTACACCTTC
cdr3_aa: CASSEGAGYGYGYTF

clone_size: -
d_call: -
j_call: TRBJ2-3
v_call: TRBV29-1
cdr3_nt: TGCAGCGTTGACAGGGGTGGGTCCACAGATACGCAGTATTTT
cdr3_aa: CSVDRGGSTDTQYF

clone_size: -
d_call: TRBD1
j_call: TRBJ2-1
v_call: TRBV19
cdr3_nt: TGTGCCAGTAGTATAGGGGACAGTCCCTACAATGAGCAGTTCTTC
cdr3_aa: CASSIGDSPYNEQFF

clone_size: -
d_call: TRBD2
j_call: TRBJ2-1
v_call: TRBV6-5
cdr3_nt: TGTGCCAGCACCACGTCGGGGGGCAATGAGCAGTTCTTC
cdr3_aa: CASTTSGGNEQFF

clone_size: -
d_call: TRBD2
j_call: TRBJ2-3
v_call: TRBV6-2/TRBV6-3
cdr3_nt: TGTGCCAGCAGCGGACTAGCGGGAGTGAAAGATACGCAGTATTTT
cdr3_aa: CASSGLAGVKDTQYF

clone_size: -
d_call: TRBD1
j_call: TRBJ1-1
v_call: TRBV28
cdr3_nt: TGTGCCAGCCCGGGCCGGCGGACTCAGGGGGCAAAGACTGAAGCTTTCTTT
cdr3_aa: CASPGRRTQGAKTEAFF

clone_size: -
d_call: -
j_call: TRBJ1-2
v_call: TRBV4-2
cdr3_nt: TGTGCCAGCAGCCAAGATTGGGCAGGTTATGGCTACACCTTC
cdr3_aa: CASSQDWAGYGYTF

clone_size: -
d_call: -
j_call: TRBJ1-1
v_call: TRBV7-2
cdr3_nt: TGTGCCAGCAGCTTAGAAACAGGGGCTTTCTTT
cdr3_aa: CASSLETGAFF

clone_size: -
d_call: TRBD2
j_call: TRBJ2-3
v_call: TRBV7-6
cdr3_nt: TGTGCCAGCAGCCCCGGCGGCGGGGGGAGCACAGATACGCAGTATTTT
cdr3_aa: CASSPGGGGSTDTQYF

clone_size: -
d_call: -
j_call: TRBJ1-2
v_call: TRBV3-1/TRBV3-2
cdr3_nt: TGTGCCAGCAGCCATGCAGCCTCCGGAACAGGGATGGGTGGCTACACCTTC
cdr3_aa: CASSHAASGTGMGGYTF

clone_size: -
d_call: -
j_call: TRBJ1-4
v_call: TRBV19
cdr3_nt: TGTGCCAGTAAAGAATACACAACTAATGAAAAACTGTTTTTT
cdr3_aa: CASKEYTTNEKLFF

clone_size: once
d_call: TRBD1
j_call: TRBJ2-2
v_call: TRBV6-6
cdr3_nt: TGTGCCACCCCGGGACAGCAGAACACCGGGGAGCTGTTTTTT
cdr3_aa: CATPGQQNTGELFF

clone_size: -
d_call: TRBD2
j_call: TRBJ2-3
v_call: TRBV6-2/TRBV6-3
cdr3_nt: TGTGCCAGCAGCCGCGCTTCAAGCGGGAGGGCCGGGGATACGCAGTATTTT
cdr3_aa: CASSRASSGRAGDTQYF

clone_size: -
d_call: -
j_call: TRBJ2-7
v_call: TRBV7-9
cdr3_nt: TGTGCCAGCAGCTTTAGTACCGACTGGGCCTACGAGCAGTACTTC
cdr3_aa: CASSFSTDWAYEQYF

clone_size: -
d_call: -
j_call: TRBJ2-7
v_call: TRBV2
cdr3_nt: TGTGCCAGCAGTGAAGCCACGGGGGGCCAGGATCTATACTACGAGCAGTACTTC
cdr3_aa: CASSEATGGQDLYYEQYF

clone_size: -
d_call: TRBD1
j_call: TRBJ1-1
v_call: TRBV7-2
cdr3_nt: TGTGCCAGCAGCTTCACGACAGGGGGCACTGAAGCTTTCTTT
cdr3_aa: CASSFTTGGTEAFF

clone_size: -
d_call: -
j_call: TRBJ2-1
v_call: TRBV6-4
cdr3_nt: TGTGCCAGCAGTGACTCTAGGAACGGGATCCCGGGGCAGTTCTTC
cdr3_aa: CASSDSRNGIPGQFF

clone_size: -
d_call: TRBD1
j_call: TRBJ1-1
v_call: TRBV2
cdr3_nt: TGTGCCAGCAGTGAAGCGACAGGGGGCACTAACACTGAAGCTTTCTTT
cdr3_aa: CASSEATGGTNTEAFF